This TCR beta chain was captured in a study of T-cell memory formation after mild COVID-19. As for the study in general: TCR clusters showed largely donor specificity.

From the 5' RACE reads, TCRdb called clonotypes with MiXCR, one entry per CDR3 protein. This sample carries 450,000 to 650,000 distinct CDR3 sequences, approximately 18% of them seen once, and the ten largest clones take 12%. This clonotype was detected a few times. The CDR3 is made up of 13 amino acids. Trimming stripped 3 bases from V and 1 base from J, with 7 bases between. Per germline, CDR1 SGDLS and CDR2 YYNGEE. The gene calls are TRBV9 and TRBJ1-1, with unresolved D. Specimen: PBMCs or a T cell subset sorted from them (not recorded which). This receptor was obtained from an adult woman who had mild COVID-19 (a few samples of this study predate the infection). Cell type and time point are not known. The CDR3 reads CASSDRTNTEAFF. The CDR3 DNA reads as TGTGCCAGCAGCGACCGAACGAACACTGAAGCTTTCTTT. Drawing the rest from reference TRBV9 and TRBJ1-1, the complete variable domain is DSGVTQTPKHLITATGQRVTLRCSPRSGDLSVYWYQQSLDQGLQFLIQYYNGEERAKGNILERFSAQQFPDLHSELNLSSLELGDSALYFCASSDRTNTEAFFGQGTRLTVV.